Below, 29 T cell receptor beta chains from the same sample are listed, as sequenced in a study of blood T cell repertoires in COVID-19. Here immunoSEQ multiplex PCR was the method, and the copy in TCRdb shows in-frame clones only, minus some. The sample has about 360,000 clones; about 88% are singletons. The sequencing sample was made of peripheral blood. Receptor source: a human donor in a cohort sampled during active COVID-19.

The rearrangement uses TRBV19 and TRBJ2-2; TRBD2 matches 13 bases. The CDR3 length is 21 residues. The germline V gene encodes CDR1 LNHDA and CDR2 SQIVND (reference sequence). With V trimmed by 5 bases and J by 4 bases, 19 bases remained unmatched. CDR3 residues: CASSFRSGLAGRKGSTGELFF. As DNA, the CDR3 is TGTGCCAGTAGTTTTCGCTCGGGACTAGCGGGGAGAAAGGGATCCACCGGGGAGCTGTTTTTT. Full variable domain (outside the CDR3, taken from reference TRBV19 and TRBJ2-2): DGGITQSPKYLFRKEGQNVTLSCEQNLNHDAMYWYRQDPGQGLRLIYYSQIVNDFQKGDIAEGYSVSREKKESFPLTVTSAQKNPTAFYLCASSFRSGLAGRKGSTGELFFGEGSRLTVL.

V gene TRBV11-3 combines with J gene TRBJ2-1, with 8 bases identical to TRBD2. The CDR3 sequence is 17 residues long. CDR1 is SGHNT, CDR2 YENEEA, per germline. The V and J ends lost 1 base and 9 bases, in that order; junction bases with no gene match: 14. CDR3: CASSLVGSGGEAFEQFF. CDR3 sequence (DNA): TGTGCCAGCAGCTTAGTAGGGTCGGGAGGGGAGGCGTTTGAGCAGTTCTTC.

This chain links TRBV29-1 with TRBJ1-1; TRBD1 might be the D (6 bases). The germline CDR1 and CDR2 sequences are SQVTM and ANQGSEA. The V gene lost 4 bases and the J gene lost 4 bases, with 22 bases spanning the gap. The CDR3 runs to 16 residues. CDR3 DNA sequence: TGCAGCGTTGGAGGGGGACGGACCCGTACGGGCACTGAAGCTTTCTTT. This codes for CSVGGGRTRTGTEAFF.

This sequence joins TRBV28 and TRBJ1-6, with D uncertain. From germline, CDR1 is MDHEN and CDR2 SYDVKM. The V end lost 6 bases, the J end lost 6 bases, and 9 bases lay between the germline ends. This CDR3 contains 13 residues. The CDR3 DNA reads TGTGCCAGCAGGGAGGTTCTTAATTCACCCCTCCACTTT. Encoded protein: CASREVLNSPLHF.

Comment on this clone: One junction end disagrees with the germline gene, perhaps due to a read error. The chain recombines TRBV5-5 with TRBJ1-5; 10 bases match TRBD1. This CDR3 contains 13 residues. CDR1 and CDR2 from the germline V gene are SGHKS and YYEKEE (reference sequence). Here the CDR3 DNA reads TGTGCCAACAGCTGGACAGGGGGTCAGCCCCAGCATTTT. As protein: CANSWTGGQPQHF.

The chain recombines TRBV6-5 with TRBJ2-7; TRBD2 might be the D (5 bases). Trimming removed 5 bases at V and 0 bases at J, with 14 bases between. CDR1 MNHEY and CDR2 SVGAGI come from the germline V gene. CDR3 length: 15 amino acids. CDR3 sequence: CASSPTSRASYEQYF. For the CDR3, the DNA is TGTGCCAGCAGTCCCACTTCGCGGGCCTCCTACGAGCAGTACTTC.

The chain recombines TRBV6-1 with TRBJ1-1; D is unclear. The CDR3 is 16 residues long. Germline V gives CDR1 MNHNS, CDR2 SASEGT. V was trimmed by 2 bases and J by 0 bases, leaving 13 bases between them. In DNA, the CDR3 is TGTGCCAGCAGTGAACTCGCAGGCGAATTGAACACTGAAGCTTTCTTT. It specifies CASSELAGELNTEAFF.

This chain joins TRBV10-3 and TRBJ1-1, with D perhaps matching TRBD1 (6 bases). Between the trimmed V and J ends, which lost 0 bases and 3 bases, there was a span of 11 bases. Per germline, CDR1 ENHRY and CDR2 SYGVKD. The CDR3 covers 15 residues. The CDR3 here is CAISESYRADTEAFF. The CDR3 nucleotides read TGTGCCATCAGTGAGTCGTACAGGGCGGACACTGAAGCTTTCTTT.

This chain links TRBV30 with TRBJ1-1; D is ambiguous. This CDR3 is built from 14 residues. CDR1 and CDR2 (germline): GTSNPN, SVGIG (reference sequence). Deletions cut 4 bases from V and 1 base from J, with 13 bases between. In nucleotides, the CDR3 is TGTGCCTGGACCCCTGGACGGGAGAACACTGAAGCTTTCTTT. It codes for CAWTPGRENTEAFF.

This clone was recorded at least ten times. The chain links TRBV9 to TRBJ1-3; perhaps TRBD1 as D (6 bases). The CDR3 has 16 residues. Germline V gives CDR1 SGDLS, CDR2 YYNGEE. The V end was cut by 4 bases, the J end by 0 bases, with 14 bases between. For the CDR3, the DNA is TGTGCCAGCAGCCCCTATCAGGGGTTCTCTGGAAACACCATATATTTT. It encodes CASSPYQGFSGNTIYF.

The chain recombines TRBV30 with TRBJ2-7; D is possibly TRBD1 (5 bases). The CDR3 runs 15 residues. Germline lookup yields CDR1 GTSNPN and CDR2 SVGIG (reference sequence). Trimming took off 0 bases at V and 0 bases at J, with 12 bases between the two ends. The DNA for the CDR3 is TGTGCCTGGAGTGTAGGGGCAGCGACCTCCTACGAGCAGTACTTC. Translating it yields CAWSVGAATSYEQYF.

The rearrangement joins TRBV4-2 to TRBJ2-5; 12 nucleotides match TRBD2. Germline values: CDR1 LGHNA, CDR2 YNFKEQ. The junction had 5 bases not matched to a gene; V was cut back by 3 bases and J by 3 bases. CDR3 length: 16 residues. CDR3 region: CASSQASGRGKETQYF. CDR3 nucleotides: TGTGCCAGCAGCCAGGCTAGCGGGAGGGGAAAAGAGACCCAGTACTTC.

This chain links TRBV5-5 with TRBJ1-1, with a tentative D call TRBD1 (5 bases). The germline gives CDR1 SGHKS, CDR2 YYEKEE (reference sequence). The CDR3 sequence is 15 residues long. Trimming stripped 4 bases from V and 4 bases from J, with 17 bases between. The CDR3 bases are TGTGCCAGCAGCCCCTGGCGGGGGTTTGGCACTGAAGCTTTCTTT. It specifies CASSPWRGFGTEAFF.

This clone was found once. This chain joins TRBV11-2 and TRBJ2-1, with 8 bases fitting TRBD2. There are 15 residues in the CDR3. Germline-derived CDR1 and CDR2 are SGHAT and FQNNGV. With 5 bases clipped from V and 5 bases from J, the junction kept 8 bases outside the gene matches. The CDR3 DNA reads TGTGCCAGCAGCAGTCCGGGGGGGCCTCACAATGAGCAGTTCTTC. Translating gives CASSSPGGPHNEQFF. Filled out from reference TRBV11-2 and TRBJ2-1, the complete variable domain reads EAGVAQSPRYKIIEKRQSVAFWCNPISGHATLYWYQQILGQGPKLLIQFQNNGVVDDSQLPKDRFSAERLKGVDSTLKIQPAKLEDSAVYLCASSSPGGPHNEQFFGPGTRLTVL.

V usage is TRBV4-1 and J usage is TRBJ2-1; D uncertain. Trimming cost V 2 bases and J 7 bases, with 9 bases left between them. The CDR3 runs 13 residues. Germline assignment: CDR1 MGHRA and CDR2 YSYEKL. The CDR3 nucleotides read TGCGCCAGCAGCCAACGTCGGTGGAATGAGCAGTTCTTC. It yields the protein CASSQRRWNEQFF.

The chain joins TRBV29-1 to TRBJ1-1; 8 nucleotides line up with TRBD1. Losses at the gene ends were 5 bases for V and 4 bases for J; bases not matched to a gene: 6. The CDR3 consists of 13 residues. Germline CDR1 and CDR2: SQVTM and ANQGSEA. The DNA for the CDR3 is TGCAGCGTTAGGACAGGGACGGGCACTGAAGCTTTCTTT. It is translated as CSVRTGTGTEAFF.

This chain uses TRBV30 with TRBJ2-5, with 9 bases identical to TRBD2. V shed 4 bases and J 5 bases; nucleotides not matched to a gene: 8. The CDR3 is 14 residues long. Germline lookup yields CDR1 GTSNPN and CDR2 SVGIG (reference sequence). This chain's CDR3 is CAWKQGLAAETQYF. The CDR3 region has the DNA TGTGCCTGGAAACAGGGACTAGCTGCGGAGACCCAGTACTTC.

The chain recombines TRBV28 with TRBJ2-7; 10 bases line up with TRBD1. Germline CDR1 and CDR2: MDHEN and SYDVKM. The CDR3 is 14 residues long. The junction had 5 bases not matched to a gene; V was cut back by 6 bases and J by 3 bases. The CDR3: CASRTGGAGYEQYF. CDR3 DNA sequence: TGTGCCAGCAGGACAGGGGGCGCGGGCTACGAGCAGTACTTC.

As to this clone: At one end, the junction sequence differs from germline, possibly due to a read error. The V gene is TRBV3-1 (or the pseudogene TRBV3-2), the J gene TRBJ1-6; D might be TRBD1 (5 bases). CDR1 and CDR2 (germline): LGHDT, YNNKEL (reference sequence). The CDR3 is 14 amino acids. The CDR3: CTSRGESGNSPLHF. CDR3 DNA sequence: TGTACCAGCAGAGGGGAATCCGGTAATTCACCCCTCCACTTT.

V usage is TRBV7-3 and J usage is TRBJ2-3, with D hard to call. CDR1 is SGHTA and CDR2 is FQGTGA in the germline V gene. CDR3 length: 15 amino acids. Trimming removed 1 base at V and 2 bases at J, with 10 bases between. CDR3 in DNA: TGTGCCAGCAGCTTAAGTGGAGCCCACACAGATACGCAGTATTTT. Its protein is CASSLSGAHTDTQYF. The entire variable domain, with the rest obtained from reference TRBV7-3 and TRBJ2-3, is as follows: GAGVSQTPSNKVTEKGKYVELRCDPISGHTALYWYRQSLGQGPEFLIYFQGTGAADDSGLPNDRFFAVRPEGSVSTLKIQRTERGDSAVYLCASSLSGAHTDTQYFGPGTRLTVL.

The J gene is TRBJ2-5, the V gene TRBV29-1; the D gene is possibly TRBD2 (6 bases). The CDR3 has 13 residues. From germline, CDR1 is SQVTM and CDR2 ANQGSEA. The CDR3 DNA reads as TGCACCACTACTGGAGGGAACCAAGAGACCCAGTACTTC. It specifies CTTTGGNQETQYF. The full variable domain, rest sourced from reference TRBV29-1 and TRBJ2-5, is SAVISQKPSRDICQRGTSLTIQCQVDSQVTMMFWYRQQPGQSLTLIATANQGSEATYESGFVIDKFPISRPNLTFSTLTVSNMSPEDSSIYLCTTTGGNQETQYFGPGTRLLVL.

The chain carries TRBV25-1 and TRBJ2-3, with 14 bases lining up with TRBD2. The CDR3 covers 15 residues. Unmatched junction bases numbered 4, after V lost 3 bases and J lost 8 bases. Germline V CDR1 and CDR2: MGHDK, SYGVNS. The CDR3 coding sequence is TGTGCCAGCAGTGACATCGGGACTAGCGGGAGTACGCAGTATTTT. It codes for CASSDIGTSGSTQYF.

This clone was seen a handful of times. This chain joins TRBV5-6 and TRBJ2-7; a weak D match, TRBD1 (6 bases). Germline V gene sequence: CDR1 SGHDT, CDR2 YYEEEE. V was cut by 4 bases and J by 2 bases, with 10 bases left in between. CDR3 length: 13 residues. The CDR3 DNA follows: TGTGCCAGCAGCCCGGACAGAACCTACGAGCAGTACTTC. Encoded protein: CASSPDRTYEQYF. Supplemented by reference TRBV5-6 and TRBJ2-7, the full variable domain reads DAGVTQSPTHLIKTRGQQVTLRCSPKSGHDTVSWYQQALGQGPQFIFQYYEEEERQRGNFPDRFSGHQFPNYSSELNVNALLLGDSALYLCASSPDRTYEQYFGPGTRLTVT.

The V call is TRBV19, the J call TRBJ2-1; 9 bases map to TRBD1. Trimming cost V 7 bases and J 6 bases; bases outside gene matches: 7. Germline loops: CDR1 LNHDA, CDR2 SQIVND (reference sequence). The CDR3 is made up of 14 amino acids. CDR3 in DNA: TGTGCCAGTATCACCGGGACAGGGAGCAATGAGCAGTTCTTC. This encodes CASITGTGSNEQFF.

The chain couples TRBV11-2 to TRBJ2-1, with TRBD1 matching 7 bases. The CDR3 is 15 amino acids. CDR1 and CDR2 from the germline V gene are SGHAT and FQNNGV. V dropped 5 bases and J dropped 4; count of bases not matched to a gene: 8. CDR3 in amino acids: CASSPHLTGYNEQFF. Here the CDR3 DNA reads TGTGCCAGCAGCCCACATTTGACAGGGTACAATGAGCAGTTCTTC.

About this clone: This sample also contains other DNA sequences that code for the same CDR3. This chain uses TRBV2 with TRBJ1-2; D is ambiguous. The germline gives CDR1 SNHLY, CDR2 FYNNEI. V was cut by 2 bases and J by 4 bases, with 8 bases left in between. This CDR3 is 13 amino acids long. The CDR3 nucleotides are TGTGCCAGCAGTGAATCGGGAGGCTATGGCTACACCTTC. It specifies CASSESGGYGYTF. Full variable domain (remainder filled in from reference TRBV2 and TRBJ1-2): EPEVTQTPSHQVTQMGQEVILRCVPISNHLYFYWYRQILGQKVEFLVSFYNNEISEKSEIFDDQFSVERPDGSNFTLKIRSTKLEDSAMYFCASSESGGYGYTFGSGTRLTVV.

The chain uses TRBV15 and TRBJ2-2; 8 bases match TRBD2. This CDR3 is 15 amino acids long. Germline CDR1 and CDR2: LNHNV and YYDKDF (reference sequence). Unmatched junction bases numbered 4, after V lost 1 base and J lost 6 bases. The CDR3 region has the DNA TGTGCCACCAGCAGAGCGGGAGGGCGGTCCGGGGAGCTGTTTTTT. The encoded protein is CATSRAGGRSGELFF.

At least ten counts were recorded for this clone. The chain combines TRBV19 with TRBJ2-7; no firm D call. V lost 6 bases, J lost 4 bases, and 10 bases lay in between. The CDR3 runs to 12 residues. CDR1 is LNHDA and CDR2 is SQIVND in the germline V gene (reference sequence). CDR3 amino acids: CASSPSEYEQYF. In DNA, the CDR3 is TGTGCCAGTAGCCCGTCCGAGTACGAGCAGTACTTC.

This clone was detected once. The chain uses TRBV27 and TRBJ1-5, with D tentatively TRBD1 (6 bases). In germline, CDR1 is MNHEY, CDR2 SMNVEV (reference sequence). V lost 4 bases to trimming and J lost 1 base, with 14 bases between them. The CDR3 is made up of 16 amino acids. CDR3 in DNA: TGTGCCAGCAGTTCCTCGGGACACCTCAGCAATCAGCCCCAGCATTTT. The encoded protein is CASSSSGHLSNQPQHF.